This entry is about one T cell receptor beta chain. The sample originates from a study of blood T cell repertoires in COVID-19. On the study more broadly: Some COVID-19 samples were acute and others convalescent; all came from the United States, Italy and Spain. PBMCs, B-cell-depleted T cells, or T cells provided the cDNA or gDNA that made up the material.

This table comes from immunoSEQ multiplex PCR, and its TCRdb copy is limited to in-frame clones, with some not included. In the table there are roughly 130,000 clones, around 87% of which are singletons. Germline assignment: CDR1 KGHDR and CDR2 SFDVKD. The CDR3 contains 20 residues. Trimming shortened V by 9 bases and J by 0 bases, and 29 bases separated the two germline ends. The chain has TRBV24-1 and TRBJ1-3; D ambiguous. Specimen: peripheral blood. This TCR came from a woman aged 60-75 years with acute or convalescent COVID-19. CDR3 DNA: TGTGCCACCTTCCGGGTGCTCAGCCCGGTAAAATTTTTCTCTGGAAACACCATATATTTT. As protein: CATFRVLSPVKFFSGNTIYF.